These 28 T cell receptor beta chains were all obtained from the same sample, sequenced in a study of OX40 agonist ivuxolimab in advanced cancers. TCRdb's table, derived via immunoSEQ multiplex PCR, lists solely in-frame clones and lacks some. The sample carries about 46,000 clones, about nine tenths recorded once. Sequencing used CD4+ or CD8+ T cells sorted from blood, obtained in a trial of the OX40 agonist ivuxolimab. Every receptor here comes from an adult with an advanced solid tumor such as melanoma, head and neck, liver or kidney cancer.

In DNA, the CDR3 is TGCGCCAGCAGTCAGACTAGCGGGGCTTACAATGAGCAGTTCTTC. It codes for CASSQTSGAYNEQFF. V gene TRBV4-3 combines with J gene TRBJ2-1; 11 bases align to TRBD2. There are 15 residues in the CDR3. Germline loops: CDR1 LGHNA, CDR2 YSLEER. The junction had 5 bases not matched to a gene; V was cut back by 6 bases and J by 4 bases.

This sequence joins TRBV19 and TRBJ2-1; perhaps TRBD2 as D (7 bases). Trimming took 1 base from V and 11 from J, leaving 18 bases between them. The length of the CDR3 is 15 residues. Germline CDR1 reads LNHDA; CDR2 reads SQIVND (reference sequence). Here the CDR3 DNA reads TGTGCCAGTAGTATAGTGGGGGCTAGCGGCCGTCAGCAGTTCTTC. Its protein is CASSIVGASGRQQFF.

V and J are TRBV7-9 and TRBJ2-3; 8 bases are a match to TRBD2. CDR3 length: 16 residues. The V gene end was trimmed by 4 bases and the J gene end by 1 base; junction bases not matched to a gene: 7. Looked up from germline, CDR1 is SEHNR and CDR2 is FQNEAQ (reference sequence). The CDR3 coding sequence is TGTGCCAGCAGCTCAATACTAGCGGCCGGCACAGATACGCAGTATTTT. It encodes CASSSILAAGTDTQYF. The variable domain in full, completed from reference TRBV7-9 and TRBJ2-3, reads DTGVSQNPRHKITKRGQNVTFRCDPISEHNRLYWYRQTLGQGPEFLTYFQNEAQLEKSRLLSDRFSAERPKGSFSTLEIQRTEQGDSAMYLCASSSILAAGTDTQYFGPGTRLTVL.

V and J are TRBV28 and TRBJ2-3; 12 bases agree with TRBD2. The germline V gene encodes CDR1 MDHEN and CDR2 SYDVKM. CDR3 size: 17 residues. Trimming at V came to 5 bases and at J to 0 bases, leaving 6 bases not matched to a gene. Here the CDR3 DNA reads TGTGCCAGCAGTGACGGACTAGCGGGAACTAGCACAGATACGCAGTATTTT. Translating it yields CASSDGLAGTSTDTQYF.

This chain uses TRBV27 with TRBJ1-2; 7 nucleotides match TRBD1. The CDR3 covers 13 residues. Germline lookup yields CDR1 MNHEY and CDR2 SMNVEV (reference sequence). V shed 6 bases, J shed 6 bases, and the junction held 7 bases outside the gene matches. CDR3 DNA: TGTGCCAGCAGCCTGACAGGGTTGAATGGCTACACCTTC. This codes for CASSLTGLNGYTF.

The chain joins TRBV2 to TRBJ2-3; 10 nucleotides match TRBD2. There are 16 residues in the CDR3. V gave up 4 bases and J gave up 5 bases; unmatched junction bases: 9. CDR1 SNHLY and CDR2 FYNNEI come from the germline V gene. Written as DNA, the CDR3 is TGTGCCAGCAGTGTACCAAGCGGGAGGGAGAGAGATACGCAGTATTTT. Amino acids: CASSVPSGRERDTQYF.

The CDR3 bases are TGCGCCAGCAGCCAGGACCAGTGGGCGGGGGCCAACGTCCTGACTTTC. This sequence encodes CASSQDQWAGANVLTF. V is TRBV4-3 and J is TRBJ2-6; D unresolved. The V gene's germline CDR1 is LGHNA and CDR2 YSLEER. V was trimmed by 3 bases and J by 4 bases, leaving 13 bases between them. CDR3 length: 16 residues.

This clone has only one observation. A junction boundary mismatches the germline segment, possibly from a read error. At the DNA level, this CDR3 is encoded by other sequences in the same sample as well. The V gene is TRBV29-1, the J gene TRBJ2-7; a possible D gene is TRBD2 (6 bases). CDR3 length: 13 amino acids. Germline V lookup: CDR1 SQVTM, CDR2 ANQGSEA. The CDR3 DNA is TGCAGCGTACGGGGGACCCACTCCTACGAGCAGTACTTT. It yields the protein CSVRGTHSYEQYF.

This chain connects TRBV6-5 to TRBJ1-1; D uncertain. CDR1 is MNHEY, CDR2 SVGAGI, per germline. Trimming pared 8 bases from V and 6 bases from J, leaving 16 bases between. This CDR3 comprises 13 residues. CDR3 in DNA: TGTGCCAGCCGCGTTTTAACTCGGCCTGAAGCTTTCTTT. Protein sequence: CASRVLTRPEAFF.

This clone was counted only a few times. The chain links TRBV30 to TRBJ1-1; maybe TRBD1 (5 bases). CDR1 and CDR2 (germline): GTSNPN, SVGIG (reference sequence). The CDR3 contains 12 residues. V lost 1 base, J lost 5 bases, and 8 bases lay in between. The CDR3 region has the DNA TGTGCCTGGAGTGCTCAGGGAACTGAAGCTTTCTTT. Translation gives CAWSAQGTEAFF.

The CDR3 reads CASSPGTTRQETQYF. DNA of the CDR3: TGCGCCAGCAGCCCCGGAACGACAAGGCAAGAGACCCAGTACTTC. V is TRBV4-1 and J is TRBJ2-5; no firm D call. The germline V gene has CDR1 MGHRA and CDR2 YSYEKL. The V gene lost 4 bases and the J gene lost 2 bases, with 14 bases spanning the gap. The CDR3 has 15 amino acids.

This clone was detected only once. The chain joins TRBV11-2 to TRBJ2-2; weak D call: TRBD1 (6 bases). Germline V gene lookup returns CDR1 SGHAT and CDR2 FQNNGV. The CDR3 extends over 18 amino acids. V was clipped by 4 bases and J by 1 base, with 19 bases between them. CDR3 sequence: CASSSTTGLIKNTGELFF. The CDR3 coding sequence is TGTGCCAGCAGCTCAACGACAGGCCTAATTAAGAACACCGGGGAGCTGTTTTTT.

The chain uses TRBV4-1 and TRBJ2-7; 7 bases are a match to TRBD1. Germline loops: CDR1 MGHRA, CDR2 YSYEKL. This CDR3 has 14 amino acids. Losses at the gene ends were 2 bases for V and 1 base for J; bases not matched to a gene: 2. The CDR3 is CASSQNRGSYEQYF. Here the CDR3 DNA reads TGCGCCAGCAGCCAAAACAGGGGTTCCTACGAGCAGTACTTC.

V is TRBV4-2 and J is TRBJ2-7; 8 bases map to TRBD1. The CDR3 extends over 15 amino acids. The germline gives CDR1 LGHNA, CDR2 YNFKEQ. V shed 1 base and J 2 bases; nucleotides not matched to a gene: 4. The CDR3 protein is CASSQGTGGPYEQYF. As DNA, the CDR3 is TGTGCCAGCAGCCAAGGAACAGGGGGGCCCTACGAGCAGTACTTC.

This chain connects TRBV7-7 to TRBJ2-5, with 7 bases lining up with TRBD2. The DNA matches TRBJ2-7 better at its end, which makes the J call doubtful. This CDR3 region has 15 residues. Germline CDR1 and CDR2: SSHAT and FNYEAQ (reference sequence). The CDR3 loop is CASSLGGGSAYEQYF. DNA of the CDR3: TGTGCCAGCAGCTTAGGGGGCGGGAGCGCGTACGAGCAGTACTTC.

The chain links TRBV2 to TRBJ2-7, with 7 bases identical to TRBD1. In germline, CDR1 is SNHLY, CDR2 FYNNEI. V lost 6 bases, J lost 3 bases, and 11 bases stayed unmatched. This CDR3 is built from 15 residues. The CDR3 DNA is TGTGCCAGCAGGGGCCGGGACAGCGTAAGCTACGAGCAGTACTTC. Protein product: CASRGRDSVSYEQYF. The whole variable domain, filled in from reference TRBV2 and TRBJ2-7, reads EPEVTQTPSHQVTQMGQEVILRCVPISNHLYFYWYRQILGQKVEFLVSFYNNEISEKSEIFDDQFSVERPDGSNFTLKIRSTKLEDSAMYFCASRGRDSVSYEQYFGPGTRLTVT.

The chain has TRBV4-3 and TRBJ2-7, with D perhaps TRBD1 (5 bases). This CDR3 spans 14 amino acids. Trimming shortened V by 1 base and J by 3 bases, and 10 bases separated the two germline ends. Germline lookup yields CDR1 LGHNA and CDR2 YSLEER. The CDR3 coding sequence is TGCGCCAGCAGCCAAGGGACAAGGATCTACGAGCAGTACTTC. Protein product: CASSQGTRIYEQYF.

This clone came up once. The genes are TRBV7-7 and TRBJ2-1, with D unresolved. V lost 0 bases and J lost 2, with 8 bases in between. Germline CDR1 and CDR2: SSHAT and FNYEAQ (reference sequence). The CDR3 contains 15 residues. CDR3 sequence reads: CASSLALGPYNEQFF. The CDR3 nucleotides are TGTGCCAGCAGCTTAGCGCTTGGGCCCTACAATGAGCAGTTCTTC.

The chain couples TRBV11-2 to TRBJ2-3; D is undetermined. Germline CDR1 is SGHAT and CDR2 is FQNNGV. Trimming removed 1 base at V and 0 bases at J, with 11 bases between. The CDR3 covers 16 residues. The CDR3: CASSLGFTPSTDTQYF. The CDR3 DNA follows: TGTGCCAGCAGCTTAGGGTTTACTCCTAGCACAGATACGCAGTATTTT. Combining the CDR3 with reference TRBV11-2 and TRBJ2-3 gives the whole variable domain EAGVAQSPRYKIIEKRQSVAFWCNPISGHATLYWYQQILGQGPKLLIQFQNNGVVDDSQLPKDRFSAERLKGVDSTLKIQPAKLEDSAVYLCASSLGFTPSTDTQYFGPGTRLTVL.

The gene calls are TRBV7-9 and TRBJ1-2; possible D gene TRBD1, 5 bases. This CDR3 has 11 amino acids. Germline values: CDR1 SEHNR, CDR2 FQNEAQ (reference sequence). Trimming stripped 1 base from V and 10 bases from J, with 7 bases between. The CDR3: CASSLGQFYTF. The CDR3 DNA follows: TGTGCCAGCAGCTTAGGACAGTTCTACACCTTC. The whole variable domain, remainder taken from reference TRBV7-9 and TRBJ1-2, is DTGVSQNPRHKITKRGQNVTFRCDPISEHNRLYWYRQTLGQGPEFLTYFQNEAQLEKSRLLSDRFSAERPKGSFSTLEIQRTEQGDSAMYLCASSLGQFYTFGSGTRLTVV.

J is TRBJ2-1 and V is TRBV28, with D perhaps given as TRBD1 or TRBD2 (5 bases each). Per the germline V gene, CDR1 is MDHEN and CDR2 is SYDVKM. Trimming shortened V by 5 bases and J by 10 bases, and 24 bases separated the two germline ends. This CDR3 is 16 amino acids long. CDR3 bases: TGTGCCAGCAGTCCCGAAGGCCGGGGACCCTCACGGGAGCAGTTCTTC. Protein: CASSPEGRGPSREQFF.

The rearrangement joins TRBV7-6 to TRBJ2-3; 7 positions agree with TRBD2. Germline V CDR1 and CDR2: SGHVS, FNYEAQ. The V and J ends lost 5 bases and 4 bases, in that order; junction bases with no gene match: 12. The CDR3 covers 16 residues. Here the CDR3 DNA reads TGTGCCAGCAGCCCGAGGGAGGGAGGGCAGCCAGATACGCAGTATTTT. As protein: CASSPREGGQPDTQYF.

This rearrangement joins TRBV30 to TRBJ2-3; 8 positions match TRBD1. Germline V gene data show CDR1 as GTSNPN and CDR2 as SVGIG (reference sequence). The CDR3 is made up of 13 amino acids. Trimming at V came to 8 bases and at J to 4 bases, leaving 8 bases not matched to a gene. CDR3: CARAGGFSDTQYF. The CDR3 DNA sequence: TGTGCCAGGGCAGGGGGCTTTTCAGATACGCAGTATTTT.

The rearrangement links TRBV5-1 to TRBJ1-1; possibly TRBD1 for D (5 bases). Germline lookup yields CDR1 SGHRS and CDR2 YFSETQ. The CDR3 spans 14 residues. V gave up 1 base and J gave up 4 bases, with 11 bases separating them. CDR3 in amino acids: CASSLMEGSTEAFF. The CDR3 DNA sequence: TGCGCCAGCAGCTTGATGGAGGGGAGCACTGAAGCTTTCTTT.

This chain joins TRBV19 and TRBJ2-7; tentatively, D is TRBD1 or TRBD2 (6 bases each). V was clipped by 1 base and J by 6 bases, with 13 bases between them. Germline-derived CDR1 and CDR2 are LNHDA and SQIVND (reference sequence). CDR3 length: 14 amino acids. The CDR3 region has the DNA TGTGCCAGTAGTATAGCCGGGGGCAGGGGCGAGCAGTACTTC. As protein: CASSIAGGRGEQYF.

The rearrangement links TRBV29-1 to TRBJ2-1, with 13 bases lining up with TRBD2. The germline gives CDR1 SQVTM, CDR2 ANQGSEA. With 3 bases clipped from V and 7 bases from J, the junction kept 9 bases outside the gene matches. The CDR3 extends over 16 amino acids. The CDR3 loop reads CSVEGVLAGGPNEQFF. CDR3 nucleotide sequence: TGCAGCGTTGAGGGAGTACTAGCGGGGGGGCCAAATGAGCAGTTCTTC.

V gene TRBV4-1 combines with J gene TRBJ1-1; possible D gene TRBD1, 6 bases. V gave up 1 base and J gave up 4 bases, with 13 bases separating them. The length of the CDR3 is 15 residues. Germline CDR1 reads MGHRA; CDR2 reads YSYEKL. The CDR3 sequence is CASSQGTGAGTEAFF. The CDR3 DNA is TGCGCCAGCAGCCAAGGGACGGGGGCTGGCACTGAAGCTTTCTTT.

This rearrangement joins TRBV9 to TRBJ2-6, with D perhaps matching TRBD2 (6 bases). Trimming left V 4 bases short and J 2 bases short, with 16 bases between. Germline CDR1 and CDR2: SGDLS and YYNGEE. The CDR3 has 17 residues. In DNA, the CDR3 is TGTGCCAGCAGCCCAGTAGGGAGGAGTCCTGGGGCCAACGTCCTGACTTTC. It yields the protein CASSPVGRSPGANVLTF. The full variable domain, in which reference TRBV9 and TRBJ2-6 provide the parts outside the CDR3, is DSGVTQTPKHLITATGQRVTLRCSPRSGDLSVYWYQQSLDQGLQFLIQYYNGEERAKGNILERFSAQQFPDLHSELNLSSLELGDSALYFCASSPVGRSPGANVLTFGAGSRLTVL.